Below, 4 T cell receptor beta chains from the same sample are listed, as sequenced in a study of blood T cells in healthy people across ages. Alongside a J-beta primer mix, a sample-barcoded 5' primer served in a second PCR lasting 7 to 11 cycles. Via MiXCR, TCRdb re-called the 5' RACE reads, giving one row per CDR3 protein. The profile shows around 800,000 distinct CDR3 sequences, around a quarter of them singletons. These sequences were also reported in another study, on T cells of mothers and their children.

Input material: blood. These receptors all stem from a boy aged 10-17 years in good health.

This clonotype was found a few times. The chain is built from TRBV25-1 and TRBJ2-5; TRBD1 aligns across 8 bases. This CDR3 contains 12 residues. With 9 bases clipped from V and 5 bases from J, the junction kept 5 bases outside the gene matches. Germline V CDR1 and CDR2: MGHDK, SYGVNS. The CDR3 DNA sequence: TGTGCCAGAAGGACAGGGATGGAGACCCAGTACTTC. This gives the protein CARRTGMETQYF. Supplemented by reference TRBV25-1 and TRBJ2-5, the full variable domain reads EADIYQTPRYLVIGTGKKITLECSQTMGHDKMYWYQQDPGMELHLIHYSYGVNSTEKGDLSSESTVSRIRTEHFPLTLESARPSHTSQYLCARRTGMETQYFGPGTRLLVL.

This clonotype was observed a handful of times. The chain is built from TRBV6-5 and TRBJ2-5; 10 positions agree with TRBD2. The germline V gene encodes CDR1 MNHEY and CDR2 SVGAGI. This CDR3 is 15 amino acids long. Trimming cost V 5 bases and J 2 bases; bases outside gene matches: 5. In nucleotides, the CDR3 is TGTGCCAGCAGTACCAGCGGGGGGGAACAAGAGACCCAGTACTTC. Protein sequence: CASSTSGGEQETQYF.

The chain links TRBV28 to TRBJ1-1; D ambiguous. This CDR3 has 13 amino acids. From germline, CDR1 is MDHEN and CDR2 SYDVKM. V gave up 2 bases and J gave up 7 bases, with 11 bases separating them. The CDR3: CASSLSSSIEAFF. CDR3 DNA sequence: TGTGCCAGCAGTTTAAGTAGTAGCATTGAAGCTTTCTTT. Full variable domain (outside the CDR3, taken from reference TRBV28 and TRBJ1-1): DVKVTQSSRYLVKRTGEKVFLECVQDMDHENMFWYRQDPGLGLRLIYFSYDVKMKEKGDIPEGYSVSREKKERFSLILESASTNQTSMYLCASSLSSSIEAFFGQGTRLTVV.

The sample holds a few counts of this clonotype. The chain recombines TRBV2 with TRBJ1-2, with 7 nucleotides matching TRBD1. V gave up 10 bases and J gave up 7 bases; unmatched junction bases: 9. The CDR3 totals 12 residues. Germline-derived CDR1 and CDR2 are SNHLY and FYNNEI. The CDR3 DNA is TGTGCCACCCGGGAGGGGGCGGGTGGCTACACCTTC. This codes for CATREGAGGYTF.